These T cell receptor beta chains were read from a single sample in a study of beta chain features in type 1 diabetes. Data came from immunoSEQ multiplex PCR; TCRdb stores just in-frame clones and leaves some out. This sample has roughly 370,000 clones, with around 13% found just once. The sequenced material came from naive CD4+ T cells from blood. The source is a man under 40 in good health. CDR3s include the opening cysteine and the closing phenylalanine or tryptophan. A D gene is named only where the DNA matches it firmly.

TRBV6-1	-	CASSRQAGSAEKLFF
TRBV6-5	-	CATLSPIGELFF
TRBV5-1	-	CASTLLQGGYEQYF
TRBV25-1	-	CASSEGGGGANYGYTF
TRBV11-3	-	CASSKRDIQYF
TRBV30	TRBD2	CAWRPRGTSDEQFF
TRBV9	TRBD1	CASRQGPNTGELFF
TRBV4-3	-	CASSQTARDGYTF
TRBV6-1	TRBD1	CASSEQDRVSHEQYF
TRBV6-5	-	CASRSEETQYF
TRBV11-2	-	CASSPRWSTDTQYF
TRBV28	TRBD2	CASSLLAVQETQYF
TRBV7-3	TRBD2	CASSLPGLAGGRGTDTQYF
TRBV9	-	CASSVIGSPTDTQYF
TRBV30	-	CAWRKGHRSTDTQYF
TRBV9	TRBD2	CASSHRSSGGTYEQYF
TRBV4-2	-	CASSQDLGNTEAFF
TRBV30	TRBD2	CAWSLYPGTSAKGTGELFF
TRBV23-1	-	CASSPRVAF
TRBV15	-	CATSPESVIYGYTF
TRBV28	TRBD1	CASRRTGEYGYTF
TRBV6-5	-	CASSYAGSGTGELFF
TRBV18	-	CASSRDNEQFF
TRBV29-1	-	CSAAWTVDGPQHF
TRBV27	-	CASSFSTGNTIYF
TRBV7-9	-	CASSLDGRTGNTIYF
TRBV6-5	TRBD1	CASSYSRGQDTQYF
TRBV2	-	CASSEPYEQYF
TRBV7-9	TRBD2	CASSLTGGSQETQYF
TRBV29-1	-	CSGRDWGRPNTEAFF
TRBV5-4	-	CASSRGSSGQETQYF
TRBV14	TRBD1	CASSPGTGYSEQYF
TRBV7-9	-	CASSPGAGSYNSPLHF
TRBV9	TRBD2	CASSLAANTGELFF
TRBV4-3	TRBD2	CASSQAQLAGFYEQYF
TRBV21-1	-	CASPRAYSGQEVCDQYF
TRBV4-1	-	CASSARRQVSNQPQHF
TRBV7-9	-	CASSLQGLMNTEAFF